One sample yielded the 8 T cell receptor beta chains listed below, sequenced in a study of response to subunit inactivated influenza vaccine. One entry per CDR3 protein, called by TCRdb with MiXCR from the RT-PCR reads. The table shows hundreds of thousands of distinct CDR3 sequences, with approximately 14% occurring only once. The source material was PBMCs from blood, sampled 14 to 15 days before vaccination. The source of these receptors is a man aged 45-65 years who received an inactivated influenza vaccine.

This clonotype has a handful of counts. In DNA, the CDR3 is TGTGCCAGCAGCTTAGGAGGGTATCAGTACTTC. It yields the protein CASSLGGYQYF. This chain connects TRBV7-2 to TRBJ2-5, with a weak D call TRBD2 (5 bases). The germline gives CDR1 SGHTA, CDR2 FQGNSA. This CDR3 has 11 residues. V lost 1 base to trimming and J lost 11 bases, with 8 bases between them. Drawing the rest from reference TRBV7-2 and TRBJ2-5, the complete variable domain is GAGVSQSPSNKVTEKGKDVELRCDPISGHTALYWYRQSLGQGLEFLIYFQGNSAPDKSGLPSDRFSAERTGGSVSTLTIQRTQQEDSAVYLCASSLGGYQYFGPGTRLLVL.

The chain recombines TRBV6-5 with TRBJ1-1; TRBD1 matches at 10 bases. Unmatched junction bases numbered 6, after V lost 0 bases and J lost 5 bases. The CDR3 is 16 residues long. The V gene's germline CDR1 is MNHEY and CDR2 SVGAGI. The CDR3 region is CASSYSLDRGETEAFF. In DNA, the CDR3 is TGTGCCAGCAGTTACTCGTTGGACAGGGGGGAAACTGAAGCTTTCTTT.

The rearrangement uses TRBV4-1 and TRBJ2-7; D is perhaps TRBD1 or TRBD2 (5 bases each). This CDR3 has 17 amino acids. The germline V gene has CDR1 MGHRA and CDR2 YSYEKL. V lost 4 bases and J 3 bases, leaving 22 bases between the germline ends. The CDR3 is CASSRVKNAGTVYEQYF. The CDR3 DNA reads TGCGCCAGCAGCCGAGTAAAGAACGCCGGGACCGTCTACGAGCAGTACTTC.

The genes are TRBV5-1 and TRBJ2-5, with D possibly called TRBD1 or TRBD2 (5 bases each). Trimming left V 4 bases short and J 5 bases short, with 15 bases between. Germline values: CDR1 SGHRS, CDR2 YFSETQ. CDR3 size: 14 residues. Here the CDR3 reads CASSTGTPGETQYF. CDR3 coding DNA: TGCGCCAGCAGCACCGGGACGCCCGGGGAGACCCAGTACTTC.

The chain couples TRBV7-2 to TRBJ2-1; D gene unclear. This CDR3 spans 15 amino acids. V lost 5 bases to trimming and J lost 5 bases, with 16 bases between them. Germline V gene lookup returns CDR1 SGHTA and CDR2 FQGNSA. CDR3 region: CASSPQVQANNEQFF. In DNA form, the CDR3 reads TGTGCCAGCAGCCCGCAGGTGCAAGCGAACAATGAGCAGTTCTTC. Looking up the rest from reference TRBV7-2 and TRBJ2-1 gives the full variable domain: GAGVSQSPSNKVTEKGKDVELRCDPISGHTALYWYRQSLGQGLEFLIYFQGNSAPDKSGLPSDRFSAERTGGSVSTLTIQRTQQEDSAVYLCASSPQVQANNEQFFGPGTRLTVL.

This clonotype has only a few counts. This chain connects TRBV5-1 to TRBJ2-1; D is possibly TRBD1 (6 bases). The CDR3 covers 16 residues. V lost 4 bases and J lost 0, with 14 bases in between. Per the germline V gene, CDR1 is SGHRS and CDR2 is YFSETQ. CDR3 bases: TGCGCCAGCAGCAAAAGCGACAGGAGCTCCTACAATGAGCAGTTCTTC. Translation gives CASSKSDRSSYNEQFF.

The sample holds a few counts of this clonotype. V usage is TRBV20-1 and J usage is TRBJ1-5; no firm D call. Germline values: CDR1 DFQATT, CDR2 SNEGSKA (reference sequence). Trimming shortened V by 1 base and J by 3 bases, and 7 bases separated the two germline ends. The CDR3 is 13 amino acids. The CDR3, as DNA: TGCAGTGCTAGAGGAGAGTTCAATCAGCCCCAGCATTTT. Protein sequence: CSARGEFNQPQHF.

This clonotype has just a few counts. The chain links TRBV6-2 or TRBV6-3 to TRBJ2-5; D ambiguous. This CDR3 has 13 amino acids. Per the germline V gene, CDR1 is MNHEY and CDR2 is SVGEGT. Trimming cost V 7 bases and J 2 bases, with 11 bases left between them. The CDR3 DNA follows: TGTGCCAGCACCCCGGCTGCGCAAGAGACCCAGTACTTC. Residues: CASTPAAQETQYF.